The 9 T cell receptor beta chains in this list originate from one sample, sequenced in a study of early stage breast cancer tumors. Clones were sequenced by immunoSEQ multiplex PCR, and TCRdb holds only the in-frame ones, with some missing. The sample holds tens of thousands of clones; 80% to 95% are singletons and the top ten take less than 5%. Sequencing was carried out using blood. The receptor set was obtained from a person in their 70s with breast cancer.

This chain uses TRBV30 with TRBJ2-2; tentative D call: TRBD1 (5 bases). Germline lookup yields CDR1 GTSNPN and CDR2 SVGIG (reference sequence). Trimming took off 7 bases at V and 0 bases at J, with 12 bases between the two ends. This CDR3 has 14 amino acids. The CDR3 DNA sequence: TGTGCCTCAAAGACAGAATCGAACACCGGGGAGCTGTTTTTT. It encodes CASKTESNTGELFF.

This clone was detected only a few times. The rearrangement joins TRBV6-1 to TRBJ1-2, with 7 positions matching TRBD1. The CDR3 loop spans 13 amino acids. The J segment lost 8 bases and the V segment lost 7 bases, leaving 10 bases of the junction unmatched. Per the germline V gene, CDR1 is MNHNS and CDR2 is SASEGT. CDR3 residues: CASMEGASTGYTF. CDR3 DNA: TGTGCCAGCATGGAGGGGGCGTCGACGGGCTACACCTTC.

The V call is TRBV7-9, the J call TRBJ1-5; 11 bases agree with TRBD1. The V and J ends lost 1 base and 6 bases, in that order; junction bases with no gene match: 8. Germline CDR1 reads SEHNR; CDR2 reads FQNEAQ (reference sequence). The CDR3 has 17 amino acids. The CDR3 nucleotides are TGTGCCAGCAGCTTAGGAGTTGGGACAGGGGGTAGTCAGCCCCAGCATTTT. Translated: CASSLGVGTGGSQPQHF. The whole variable domain, filled in from reference TRBV7-9 and TRBJ1-5, reads DTGVSQNPRHKITKRGQNVTFRCDPISEHNRLYWYRQTLGQGPEFLTYFQNEAQLEKSRLLSDRFSAERPKGSFSTLEIQRTEQGDSAMYLCASSLGVGTGGSQPQHFGDGTRLSIL.

The chain couples TRBV7-9 to TRBJ1-5; TRBD1 is a possible D gene (5 bases). In germline, CDR1 is SEHNR, CDR2 FQNEAQ (reference sequence). This CDR3 is 15 amino acids long. The V end was cut by 1 base, the J end by 4 bases, with 11 bases between. In DNA form, the CDR3 reads TGTGCCAGCAGCTTAGGATGGGGCCAAAATCAGCCCCAGCATTTT. Amino acids: CASSLGWGQNQPQHF.

The CDR3 spells CASSLRTSGVQYF. The CDR3 DNA follows: TGCGCCAGCAGCTTAAGGACTAGCGGTGTACAGTACTTC. The genes are TRBV5-1 and TRBJ2-7; 10 bases line up with TRBD2. The V and J ends lost 2 bases and 10 bases, in that order; junction bases with no gene match: 6. Germline V gene lookup returns CDR1 SGHRS and CDR2 YFSETQ. The CDR3 is made up of 13 amino acids.

The rearrangement joins TRBV19 to TRBJ2-3, with 10 bases aligning to TRBD2. Germline CDR1 reads LNHDA; CDR2 reads SQIVND (reference sequence). CDR3 size: 13 residues. Trimming at V came to 9 bases and at J to 2 bases, leaving 2 bases not matched to a gene. This CDR3 is CASGTSATDTQYF. CDR3 nucleotides: TGTGCCAGCGGGACTAGCGCCACAGATACGCAGTATTTT. The whole variable domain, remainder taken from reference TRBV19 and TRBJ2-3, is DGGITQSPKYLFRKEGQNVTLSCEQNLNHDAMYWYRQDPGQGLRLIYYSQIVNDFQKGDIAEGYSVSREKKESFPLTVTSAQKNPTAFYLCASGTSATDTQYFGPGTRLTVL.

V and J are TRBV16 and TRBJ1-2; 8 bases match TRBD1. V dropped 3 bases and J dropped 8; count of bases not matched to a gene: 2. Germline V gene sequence: CDR1 KGHSY, CDR2 FQNENV. This CDR3 spans 12 amino acids. The chain's CDR3 is CASSQTGVGYTF. In DNA form, the CDR3 reads TGTGCCAGCAGCCAGACAGGGGTCGGCTACACCTTC.

This chain joins TRBV2 and TRBJ2-3; TRBD2 aligns across 11 bases. Germline V gene lookup returns CDR1 SNHLY and CDR2 FYNNEI. This CDR3 comprises 15 residues. The ends lost 6 bases at V and 7 bases at J; junction bases unmatched: 9. CDR3 nucleotide sequence: TGTGCCAGCAGAGGGGGACTAGCGGATTCTAATACGCAGTATTTT. It yields the protein CASRGGLADSNTQYF.

CDR3 DNA: TGTGCCAGCAGCTTTGGGACAGACTCTGGAAACACCATATATTTT. Protein product: CASSFGTDSGNTIYF. The rearrangement links TRBV11-2 to TRBJ1-3, with 7 bases fitting TRBD1. In germline, CDR1 is SGHAT, CDR2 FQNNGV. After removal of 3 bases from V and 0 bases from J, the junction contained 2 bases not matched to a gene. The CDR3 is 15 amino acids.